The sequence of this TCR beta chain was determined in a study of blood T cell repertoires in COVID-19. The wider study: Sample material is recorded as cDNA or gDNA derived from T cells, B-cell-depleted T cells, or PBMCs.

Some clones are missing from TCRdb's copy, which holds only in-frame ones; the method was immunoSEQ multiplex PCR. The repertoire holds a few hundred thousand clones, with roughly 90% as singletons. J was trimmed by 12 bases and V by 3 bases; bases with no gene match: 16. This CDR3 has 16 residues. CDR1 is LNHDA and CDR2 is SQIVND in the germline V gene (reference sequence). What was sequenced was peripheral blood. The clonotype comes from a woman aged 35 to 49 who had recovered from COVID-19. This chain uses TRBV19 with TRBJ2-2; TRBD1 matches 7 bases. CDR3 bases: TGTGCCAGTAGTATCTCCGGGACAGCAGCACCGGGGAAGCTGTTTTTT. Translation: CASSISGTAAPGKLFF.